This TCR beta chain came from a study of identical twins. This clonotype was seen more than once but under ten times. TCRdb reprocessed the 5' RACE reads with MiXCR, giving one entry per CDR3 protein. The sample shows 400,000 to 550,000 distinct CDR3 sequences, roughly an eighth of them seen only once. V was clipped by 3 bases and J by 4 bases; unmatched bases: 7. The CDR3 is 14 amino acids. Germline lookup yields CDR1 GTSNPN and CDR2 SVGIG (reference sequence). The sample also formed part of further work on yellow fever vaccine responses in identical twins.

The J gene is TRBJ2-5, the V gene TRBV30, with 8 bases matching TRBD1. This receptor was identified in a woman aged 18 to 35 in good health. The sequencing input was CD4+ T cells sorted from blood. In nucleotides, the CDR3 is TGTGCCTGGAGCCTTGGACAGGGTATAGAGACCCAGTACTTC. Its protein product is CAWSLGQGIETQYF.